This T cell receptor (beta chain) emerged from a study of cytomegalovirus exposure and HLA in healthy donors. Study-level points and caveats: Later analysis showed TCR association rates varying by HLA locus, highest for DRB1 and lowest for HLA-C. Most TCR beta V segments were productive about 87% or about 30% of the time in an earlier analysis.

The primer mix had 60 Vbeta and 13 Jbeta primers. Assay used: immunoSEQ multiplex PCR; TCRdb lists only in-frame clones, some missing. The table lists some 200,000 clones, less than 85% of them singletons. A note on this clone: No antigen is known for it.

The CDR3 is 17 amino acids. The V and J ends lost 5 bases and 9 bases, in that order; junction bases with no gene match: 17. CDR1 is SGHVS and CDR2 is FQNEAQ in the germline V gene. This TCR was recovered from a man in his late teens or twenties in good health and CMV-seronegative. The chain employs TRBV7-8 and TRBJ2-1; TRBD2 matches at 9 bases. The specimen sequenced was PBMCs. The CDR3 loop reads CASSPPGASGKGREQFF. The CDR3 DNA follows: TGTGCCAGCAGCCCCCCGGGCGCTAGCGGGAAGGGTCGTGAGCAGTTCTTC.